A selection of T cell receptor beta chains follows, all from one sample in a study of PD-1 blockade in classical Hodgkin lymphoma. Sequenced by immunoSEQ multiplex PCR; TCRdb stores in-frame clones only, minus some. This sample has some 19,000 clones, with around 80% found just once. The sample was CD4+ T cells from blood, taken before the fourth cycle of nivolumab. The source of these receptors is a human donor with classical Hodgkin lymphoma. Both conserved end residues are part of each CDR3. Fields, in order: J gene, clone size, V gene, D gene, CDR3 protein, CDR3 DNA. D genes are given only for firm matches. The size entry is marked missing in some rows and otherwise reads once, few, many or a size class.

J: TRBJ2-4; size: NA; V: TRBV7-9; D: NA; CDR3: CASSLAVGASLRKNIQYF; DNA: TGTGCCAGCAGCTTAGCGGTAGGGGCCTCTCTGAGGAAAAACATTCAGTACTTC
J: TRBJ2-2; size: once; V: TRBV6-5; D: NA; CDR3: CASKSRRNTGELFF; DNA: TGTGCCAGCAAATCTAGGAGGAACACCGGGGAGCTGTTTTTT
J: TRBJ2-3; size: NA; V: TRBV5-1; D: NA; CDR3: CASSLVGRRDTQYF; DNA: TGCGCCAGCAGCTTGGTGGGCAGGCGAGATACGCAGTATTTT
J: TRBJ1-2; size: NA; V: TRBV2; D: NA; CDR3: CASDRVNYGYTF; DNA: TGTGCCAGCGACCGGGTTAACTATGGCTACACCTTC
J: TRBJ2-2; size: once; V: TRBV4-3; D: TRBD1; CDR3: CASSQTGQGWGELFF; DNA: TGCGCCAGCAGCCAAACGGGACAGGGGTGGGGGGAGCTGTTTTTT
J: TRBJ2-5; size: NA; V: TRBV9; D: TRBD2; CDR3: CASSVVERWGSGGPQETQYF; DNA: TGTGCCAGCAGCGTAGTGGAACGGTGGGGTAGCGGGGGGCCCCAAGAGACCCAGTACTTC
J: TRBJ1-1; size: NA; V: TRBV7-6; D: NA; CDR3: CASSPGTDLNTEAFF; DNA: TGTGCCAGCAGTCCTGGGACGGATTTGAACACTGAAGCTTTCTTT
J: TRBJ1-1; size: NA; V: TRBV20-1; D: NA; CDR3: CSAAPYSEAFF; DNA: TGCAGTGCCGCCCCATACTCTGAAGCTTTCTTT
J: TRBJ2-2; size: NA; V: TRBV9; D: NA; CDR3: CASSVVTGWDTGELFF; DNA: TGTGCCAGCAGCGTAGTCACCGGGTGGGACACCGGGGAGCTGTTTTTT
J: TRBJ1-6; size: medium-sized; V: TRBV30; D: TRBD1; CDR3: CAWSPGGLRLKSSYNSPLHF; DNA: TGTGCCTGGAGTCCAGGGGGATTAAGACTGAAAAGCTCCTATAATTCACCCCTCCACTTT
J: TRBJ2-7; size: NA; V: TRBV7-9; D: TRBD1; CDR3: CASSLGQGRYEQYF; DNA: TGTGCCAGCAGCTTGGGACAGGGGCGGTACGAGCAGTACTTC
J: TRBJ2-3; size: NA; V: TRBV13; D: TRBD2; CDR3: CASSYLAGGDYTDTQYF; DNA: TGTGCCAGCAGTTATCTAGCGGGAGGGGACTACACAGATACGCAGTATTTT